This T cell receptor beta chain comes out of a study of identical twins. Whole-study results and caveats: Conclusions were based on cross-sectional statistical analysis, without following the same donors.

The germline V and J ends were trimmed by 3 bases and 0 bases, with 12 bases remaining between them. Germline V gene data show CDR1 as KGHSH and CDR2 as LQKENI. The CDR3 runs to 15 residues. TCRdb independently ran MiXCR on the 5' RACE reads; one entry per CDR3 protein. Among hundreds of thousands of distinct CDR3 sequences listed, under 10% were seen once. This clonotype came up a few times. Its antigen is still unknown. This sample also belongs to another study, concerning yellow fever vaccine responses in identical twins.

The sample comprised memory (CD45RO+) T cells sorted from blood. The chain joins TRBV18 to TRBJ2-7, with no clear D. The source is a woman aged 18-29 years in good health. CDR3 DNA sequence: TGTGCCAGCTCACCCTCCCTCAAGAGCTCCTACGAGCAGTACTTC. This gives the protein CASSPSLKSSYEQYF.